A selection of T cell receptor beta chains follows, all from one sample in a study of molecular identifiers for immune sequencing clone quantification. TCRdb re-derived calls from the PCR reads in MiXCR, one entry per CDR3 protein. The sample gives about 640,000 distinct CDR3 sequences, 20% of which show up once; about 0.9% is in the top ten. The sample consisted of naive CD8+ T cells from blood, with Jurkat cell RNA spiked in. Every receptor here comes from a human donor in good health. Some libraries in this study had Jurkat cell RNA spiked in. CDR3s include the opening cysteine and the closing phenylalanine or tryptophan. A D gene is named only where the DNA matches it firmly. Clone size is given for some rows only: seen once, a few or many times, or a class if the clone is expanded.

D	V	size	J	CDR3	DNA
.	TRBV5-1	many	TRBJ1-1	CASSSRGEMNTEAFF	TGCGCCAGCAGCTCCAGAGGGGAGATGAACACTGAAGCTTTCTTT
TRBD1	TRBV6-2/TRBV6-3	many	TRBJ1-5	CASSYPDRGPQDNQPQHF	TGTGCCAGCAGTTACCCAGACAGGGGGCCCCAAGACAATCAGCCCCAGCATTTT
TRBD1	TRBV10-3	few	TRBJ1-2	CAISESRFGTEFDGYTF	TGTGCCATCAGTGAGTCGAGGTTCGGGACAGAATTTGATGGCTACACCTTC
.	TRBV27	.	TRBJ1-5	CASGTPGPGSNQPQHF	TGTGCCAGCGGGACCCCCGGTCCTGGGAGCAATCAGCCCCAGCATTTT
.	TRBV4-1	many	TRBJ2-1	CASSQVLREAGASYNEQFF	TGCGCCAGCAGCCAAGTTCTCCGAGAGGCAGGGGCGTCCTACAATGAGCAGTTCTTC
.	TRBV7-9	few	TRBJ2-7	CASSPQRPYEQYF	TGTGCCAGCAGCCCCCAGCGACCCTACGAGCAGTACTTC
.	TRBV20-1	few	TRBJ1-1	CSARDLSRAGTEAFF	TGCAGTGCTAGAGATCTTTCCAGGGCCGGCACTGAAGCTTTCTTT
.	TRBV5-6	.	TRBJ2-1	CASSLGPSLGGLYNEQFF	TGTGCCAGCAGCTTGGGGCCGTCCTTGGGGGGGCTTTACAATGAGCAGTTCTTC
.	TRBV12-3/TRBV12-4	.	TRBJ2-6	CASSLTSGASGANVLTF	TGTGCCAGCAGTCTCACGTCGGGTGCGTCTGGGGCCAACGTCCTGACTTTC
.	TRBV6-2/TRBV6-3	many	TRBJ2-2	CASSTQTPLPGTGELFF	TGTGCCAGCAGTACCCAGACCCCCCTACCAGGGACCGGGGAGCTGTTTTTT
.	TRBV4-1	many	TRBJ1-2	CASSQDPGFSYGYTF	TGCGCCAGCAGCCAGGATCCAGGGTTTAGCTATGGCTACACCTTC
.	TRBV19	.	TRBJ2-6	CARTPPGLSPGANVLTF	TGTGCCCGAACCCCCCCGGGTCTCAGCCCTGGGGCCAACGTCCTGACTTTC
.	TRBV19	many	TRBJ2-4	CASSIWGDKNIQYF	TGTGCCAGTAGTATTTGGGGAGACAAAAACATTCAGTACTTC
TRBD1	TRBV7-9	many	TRBJ1-1	CASSLGQGAFSTEAFF	TGTGCCAGCAGCTTGGGACAGGGGGCTTTTAGCACTGAAGCTTTCTTT
.	TRBV4-1	.	TRBJ2-1	CASSQEWRIAANNEQFF	TGCGCCAGCAGCCAAGAATGGAGAATAGCGGCCAACAATGAGCAGTTCTTC
TRBD2	TRBV5-8	many	TRBJ2-3	CASSYRTSGSGTDTQYF	TGTGCCAGCAGCTACCGGACTAGCGGGTCAGGCACAGATACGCAGTATTTT
.	TRBV6-5	few	TRBJ1-2	CASSYSTAKPTVLGYGFTF	TGTGCCAGCAGTTACTCGACCGCTAAACCGACAGTTTTGGGCTATGGCTTCACCTTC
.	TRBV5-1	many	TRBJ2-2	CASSLQRPADPGELFF	TGCGCCAGCAGCTTGCAACGGCCTGCTGATCCCGGGGAGCTGTTTTTT
.	TRBV12-3/TRBV12-4	few	TRBJ2-3	CASRPMTDTQYF	TGTGCCAGCCGCCCTATGACAGATACGCAGTATTTT
.	TRBV3-1	.	TRBJ2-5	CAGSQDSGSQETQYF	TGTGCCGGCAGCCAAGACTCCGGGAGCCAAGAGACCCAGTACTTC
.	TRBV5-1	many	TRBJ2-5	CASSLAVVVGQETQYF	TGCGCCAGCAGCTTGGCCGTGGTGGTCGGACAAGAGACCCAGTACTTC
TRBD2	TRBV6-5	.	TRBJ2-3	CASSLAGGANWPDTQYF	TGTGCCAGCAGCTTAGCGGGGGGGGCGAATTGGCCAGATACGCAGTATTTT
.	TRBV9	few	TRBJ2-3	CASSVAAGWTDTQYF	TGTGCCAGCAGCGTAGCTGCGGGGTGGACAGATACGCAGTATTTT
TRBD1	TRBV6-2/TRBV6-3	many	TRBJ2-2	CASNPTGWTGELFF	TGTGCCAGCAACCCGACAGGGTGGACCGGGGAGCTGTTTTTT
.	TRBV6-2/TRBV6-3	.	TRBJ2-7	CASSYDYSYEQYF	TGTGCCAGCAGTTACGACTACTCCTACGAGCAGTACTTC
TRBD1	TRBV12-3/TRBV12-4	.	TRBJ1-2	CASSLARAGGQGYGYTF	TGTGCCAGCAGTTTAGCTAGGGCAGGGGGGCAAGGCTATGGCTACACCTTC
TRBD2	TRBV20-1	many	TRBJ2-7	CSAPMTSGRAFYEQYF	TGCAGTGCTCCCATGACTAGCGGGAGGGCCTTCTACGAGCAGTACTTC
.	TRBV7-9	.	TRBJ1-2	CASSLSDRPQYGYTF	TGTGCCAGTAGCTTAAGTGACAGGCCTCAGTATGGCTACACCTTC
TRBD2	TRBV7-2	few	TRBJ2-3	CASSIRVKRGLEDTQYF	TGTGCCAGCAGCATCCGTGTTAAGCGGGGGTTGGAAGATACGCAGTATTTT
.	TRBV7-3	.	TRBJ2-1	CAGSPLGDNEQFF	TGTGCCGGCAGCCCCCTGGGGGACAATGAGCAGTTCTTC
.	TRBV30	many	TRBJ2-3	CAWSLSGPTDTQYF	TGTGCCTGGAGCTTGTCGGGCCCCACAGATACGCAGTATTTT
.	TRBV12-3/TRBV12-4	many	TRBJ2-3	CATLNRGGSTDTQYF	TGTGCCACCTTAAACAGGGGGGGTAGCACAGATACGCAGTATTTT
.	TRBV5-1	many	TRBJ2-7	CASSWVSQTDYEQYF	TGCGCCAGCAGCTGGGTGTCGCAGACAGACTACGAGCAGTACTTC
.	TRBV19	few	TRBJ1-5	CATRSGASNQPQHF	TGTGCCACCAGAAGTGGGGCGAGCAATCAGCCCCAGCATTTT
.	TRBV6-2/TRBV6-3	many	TRBJ1-5	CASSYSETGNQPQHF	TGTGCCAGCAGTTACTCTGAAACGGGAAATCAGCCCCAGCATTTT
TRBD2	TRBV3-1	few	TRBJ2-3	CASSQDPGLAGDPDTQYF	TGTGCCAGCAGCCAAGACCCGGGGCTAGCGGGAGACCCAGATACGCAGTATTTT
.	TRBV25-1	many	TRBJ1-1	CASSEPTGTQAFF	TGTGCCAGCAGTGAGCCGACGGGCACTCAAGCTTTCTTT
TRBD2	TRBV20-1	many	TRBJ2-5	CSARDYVERGLQETQYF	TGCAGTGCTAGAGATTACGTGGAGCGGGGCTTACAAGAGACCCAGTACTTC
TRBD2	TRBV20-1	many	TRBJ2-3	CSARDLLAGEVGTDTQYF	TGCAGTGCTAGAGATTTGCTAGCGGGGGAGGTAGGCACAGATACGCAGTATTTT
.	TRBV6-5	many	TRBJ2-3	CASSADDTDTQYF	TGTGCCAGCAGCGCAGATGACACAGATACGCAGTATTTT
TRBD1	TRBV19	.	TRBJ2-7	CASGGTGAFTEQYF	TGTGCCAGTGGCGGGACAGGGGCCTTCACGGAGCAGTACTTC
TRBD1	TRBV7-6	many	TRBJ2-5	CASSWDRGGETQYF	TGTGCCAGCAGCTGGGACAGGGGGGGAGAGACCCAGTACTTC
.	TRBV19	many	TRBJ1-5	CASSMTGAGNQPQHF	TGTGCCAGTAGTATGACGGGGGCTGGCAATCAGCCCCAGCATTTT
.	TRBV12-3/TRBV12-4	.	TRBJ2-2	CASTLELGGAGVFF	TGTGCCAGCACCCTCGAATTGGGTGGGGCTGGGGTGTTTTTT
.	TRBV7-2	many	TRBJ1-4	CASSFRENANEKLFF	TGTGCCAGCAGCTTTCGGGAGAACGCTAATGAAAAACTGTTTTTT
TRBD1	TRBV5-1	many	TRBJ2-1	CASSHGTDARFEQFF	TGCGCCAGCAGTCACGGGACAGACGCTAGATTTGAGCAGTTCTTC
.	TRBV15	few	TRBJ2-5	CDTSRDMAGEETQYF	TGTGACACCAGCAGAGATATGGCAGGAGAAGAGACCCAGTACTTC